What follows describes a single TCR beta chain. This sample is drawn from a study of T cell changes during pregnancy in multiple sclerosis. V shed 5 bases and J shed 5 bases, with 16 bases lying between them. From germline, CDR1 is SEHNR and CDR2 FQNEAQ (reference sequence). The CDR3 is 15 amino acids. Here immunoSEQ multiplex PCR was the method, and the copy in TCRdb shows in-frame clones only, minus some. Of more than 75,000 clones listed, about 95% are singletons. The sequence came from a female donor with multiple sclerosis, enrolled in a pregnancy study. This chain joins TRBV7-9 and TRBJ1-3, with D tentatively TRBD1 (6 bases). The sample was peripheral blood, taken in the third trimester of pregnancy. The CDR3 nucleotides read TGTGCCAGCAGCGCCAGCGGGGGGGGGCGAAACACCATATATTTT. Translation: CASSASGGGRNTIYF.